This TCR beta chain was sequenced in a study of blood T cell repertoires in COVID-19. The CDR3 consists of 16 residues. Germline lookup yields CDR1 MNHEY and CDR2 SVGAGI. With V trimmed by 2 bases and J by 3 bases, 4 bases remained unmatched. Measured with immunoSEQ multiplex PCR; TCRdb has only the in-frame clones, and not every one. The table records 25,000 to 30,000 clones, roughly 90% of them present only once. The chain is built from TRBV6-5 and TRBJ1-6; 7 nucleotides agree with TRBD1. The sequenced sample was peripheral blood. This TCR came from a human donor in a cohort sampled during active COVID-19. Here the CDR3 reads CASSYRAGGYNSPLHF. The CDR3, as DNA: TGTGCCAGCAGTTACAGGGCAGGGGGCTATAATTCACCCCTCCACTTT.